The present T cell receptor beta chain was sequenced within a study of blood T cell repertoires in COVID-19. Background on the study: The analysed material was cDNA or gDNA that came from T cells, B-cell-depleted T cells, or PBMCs.

The assay was immunoSEQ multiplex PCR, and TCRdb's table has in-frame clones only and misses some. The table has around 100,000 clones, under 75% seen once. This clone was detected only a few times. The specimen sequenced was peripheral blood. This receptor was taken from an elderly man with acute or convalescent COVID-19.

The CDR3 loop is CASSSPLAGEESTDTQYF. The CDR3 region has the DNA TGTGCCAGCAGCTCCCCTCTAGCGGGGGAAGAAAGTACAGATACGCAGTATTTT. This chain connects TRBV11-3 to TRBJ2-3; the match to TRBD2 covers 10 bases. Germline V gives CDR1 SGHNT, CDR2 YENEEA. This CDR3 has 18 amino acids. The J segment lost 3 bases and the V segment lost 4 bases, leaving 13 bases of the junction unmatched.